Presented here are 22 T cell receptor beta chains from one specimen sequenced in a study of Ad26.COV2.S vaccination and SARS-CoV-2 variants. Treatment reported: some 19 received Ad26.COV2.S at low or high dose, single or two shots; several received placebo; per-sample allocation not given. Each sample was drawn 63 days after the first injection (of vaccine or placebo). Profiled with immunoSEQ multiplex PCR; TCRdb holds only in-frame clones, not every one. The data show under 500,000 clones, over 80% seen once. The specimen comprised peripheral blood, sampled in a trial of Ad26.COV2.S vaccine versus placebo. The receptor set was obtained from a person aged 18-65 years who received the Ad26.COV2.S COVID-19 vaccine or a placebo.

The genes are TRBV5-4 and TRBJ2-5; 9 bases are shared with TRBD2. The germline V gene encodes CDR1 SGHNT and CDR2 YYREEE (reference sequence). V dropped 4 bases and J dropped 5; count of bases not matched to a gene: 12. This CDR3 is built from 16 residues. The CDR3 spells CASSPPGERGAETQYF. As DNA, the CDR3 is TGTGCCAGCAGCCCGCCCGGGGAGCGGGGGGCGGAGACCCAGTACTTC. The entire variable domain, with the rest obtained from reference TRBV5-4 and TRBJ2-5, is as follows: ETGVTQSPTHLIKTRGQQVTLRCSSQSGHNTVSWYQQALGQGPQFIFQYYREEENGRGNFPPRFSGLQFPNYSSELNVNALELDDSALYLCASSPPGERGAETQYFGPGTRLLVL.

V and J are TRBV7-9 and TRBJ2-1; D is uncertain. V shed 2 bases and J shed 4 bases, with 12 bases lying between them. Germline CDR1 SEHNR, CDR2 FQNEAQ (reference sequence). The CDR3 sequence is 15 residues long. In DNA form, the CDR3 reads TGTGCCAGCAGCTTATATTGGCAGGATTACAATGAGCAGTTCTTC. Amino acid sequence: CASSLYWQDYNEQFF.

The V and J genes are TRBV18 and TRBJ2-3, with TRBD1 identical over 9 bases. Germline loops: CDR1 KGHSH, CDR2 LQKENI. This CDR3 has 14 residues. V was clipped by 9 bases and J by 2 bases; unmatched bases: 6. CDR3 in DNA: TGTGCCAGTTCGGGACAGGGTATCACAGATACGCAGTATTTT. Translation gives CASSGQGITDTQYF.

This CDR3 reads CASSPGQGRTEAFF. CDR3 coding DNA: TGTGCCAGCTCACCGGGACAGGGGAGAACTGAAGCTTTCTTT. The rearrangement links TRBV18 to TRBJ1-1; 10 bases are shared with TRBD1. The CDR3 spans 14 residues. Per the germline V gene, CDR1 is KGHSH and CDR2 is LQKENI. Germline trimming cut 3 bases from V and 5 bases from J; bases unmatched to any gene: 3.

This sequence joins TRBV19 and TRBJ1-3; D unclear. The germline V and J ends were trimmed by 7 bases and 4 bases, with 17 bases remaining between them. The CDR3 length is 15 residues. CDR1 is LNHDA, CDR2 SQIVND, per germline (reference sequence). CDR3 loop: CASTLDGSLGNTIYF. DNA for the CDR3: TGTGCCAGTACCCTGGACGGGTCTCTGGGAAACACCATATATTTT.

This chain connects TRBV19 to TRBJ1-5, with D maybe TRBD1 (5 bases). Trimming left V 5 bases short and J 2 bases short, with 7 bases between. CDR1 is LNHDA and CDR2 is SQIVND in the germline V gene (reference sequence). This CDR3 is built from 13 residues. The CDR3 spells CASSFRGNQPQHF. The CDR3, as DNA: TGTGCCAGTAGTTTCAGGGGCAATCAGCCCCAGCATTTT.

The CDR3 spells CASSQDGGWEQYF. CDR3 sequence (DNA): TGCGCCAGCAGCCAAGATGGGGGGTGGGAGCAGTACTTC. The chain carries TRBV4-1 and TRBJ2-7, with D perhaps TRBD2 (6 bases). Trimming stripped 0 bases from V and 7 bases from J, with 10 bases between. CDR3 length equals 13 residues. Germline-derived CDR1 and CDR2 are MGHRA and YSYEKL.

The rearrangement uses TRBV18 and TRBJ1-4, with a tentative D call TRBD1 (5 bases). The germline gives CDR1 KGHSH, CDR2 LQKENI. The CDR3 covers 15 residues. Trimming left V 2 bases short and J 3 bases short, with 10 bases between. CDR3 in DNA: TGTGCCAGCTCACCAATTGGGGCGCCTAATGAAAAACTGTTTTTT. It translates to CASSPIGAPNEKLFF. Looking up the rest from reference TRBV18 and TRBJ1-4 gives the full variable domain: NAGVMQNPRHLVRRRGQEARLRCSPMKGHSHVYWYRQLPEEGLKFMVYLQKENIIDESGMPKERFSAEFPKEGPSILRIQQVVRGDSAAYFCASSPIGAPNEKLFFGSGTQLSVL.

The chain is built from TRBV29-1 and TRBJ2-3; D is undetermined. The ends were cut back, 4 bases at V and 0 bases at J, with 11 bases in the middle. This CDR3 is built from 14 residues. Germline V gives CDR1 SQVTM, CDR2 ANQGSEA. For the CDR3, the DNA is TGCAGCGTTGTCGCTCCGGCTAGCACAGATACGCAGTATTTT. Translation gives CSVVAPASTDTQYF.

This clone was seen more than once but under ten times. The gene calls are TRBV27 and TRBJ2-7; 11 bases align to TRBD1. The V gene's germline CDR1 is MNHEY and CDR2 SMNVEV (reference sequence). The length of the CDR3 is 15 residues. V shed 4 bases and J 3 bases; nucleotides not matched to a gene: 5. CDR3 residues: CASSSGQGAIYEQYF. The DNA of the CDR3 is TGTGCCAGCAGTTCAGGACAGGGGGCGATCTACGAGCAGTACTTC.

V is TRBV6-2 or TRBV6-3 and J is TRBJ2-7; no clear D gene. Germline CDR1 MNHEY, CDR2 SVGEGT. This CDR3 is 15 amino acids long. The V end was cut by 2 bases, the J end by 6 bases, with 17 bases between. In DNA form, the CDR3 reads TGTGCCAGCAGTTACGGATTCGAATGGAGAACCGAGCAGTACTTC. Amino acids: CASSYGFEWRTEQYF.

The chain employs TRBV9 and TRBJ2-7; D gene uncertain. The CDR3 has 14 amino acids. Trimming left V 0 bases short and J 4 bases short, with 11 bases between. The germline CDR1 and CDR2 sequences are SGDLS and YYNGEE. The DNA of the CDR3 is TGTGCCAGCAGCGTAGATGTTGGGATTTACGAGCAGTACTTC. This gives the protein CASSVDVGIYEQYF.

V gene TRBV9 combines with J gene TRBJ2-2; D perhaps matches TRBD2 (5 bases). This CDR3 comprises 14 residues. CDR1 and CDR2 (germline): SGDLS, YYNGEE. V shed 4 bases and J shed 2 bases, with 9 bases lying between them. The CDR3 region has the DNA TGTGCCAGCAGCCAGACGGGAAACACCGGGGAGCTGTTTTTT. This translates into CASSQTGNTGELFF.

The chain employs TRBV7-9 and TRBJ1-4, with D maybe TRBD1 (6 bases). The CDR3 covers 14 residues. From germline, CDR1 is SEHNR and CDR2 FQNEAQ (reference sequence). Trimming left V 6 bases short and J 6 bases short, with 14 bases between. Here the CDR3 DNA reads TGTGCCAGCAGTCTGACAGGCTTAGATGAAAAACTGTTTTTT. Translating it yields CASSLTGLDEKLFF. Combining the CDR3 with reference TRBV7-9 and TRBJ1-4 gives the whole variable domain DTGVSQNPRHKITKRGQNVTFRCDPISEHNRLYWYRQTLGQGPEFLTYFQNEAQLEKSRLLSDRFSAERPKGSFSTLEIQRTEQGDSAMYLCASSLTGLDEKLFFGSGTQLSVL.

This clone was recorded once. V usage is TRBV5-5 and J usage is TRBJ2-4, with D unresolved. The V end lost 5 bases, the J end lost 0 bases, and 9 bases lay between the germline ends. CDR3 length equals 14 residues. The germline CDR1 and CDR2 sequences are SGHKS and YYEKEE (reference sequence). The CDR3 is CASSHGLAKNIQYF. The CDR3 nucleotides read TGTGCCAGCAGTCACGGTCTAGCCAAAAACATTCAGTACTTC. Together with reference TRBV5-5 and TRBJ2-4, the CDR3 gives the full variable domain: DAGVTQSPTHLIKTRGQQVTLRCSPISGHKSVSWYQQVLGQGPQFIFQYYEKEERGRGNFPDRFSARQFPNYSSELNVNALLLGDSALYLCASSHGLAKNIQYFGAGTRLSVL.

This clone was counted a few times. The chain combines TRBV5-4 with TRBJ1-3, with TRBD1 matching over 8 bases. CDR1 is SGHNT and CDR2 is YYREEE in the germline V gene (reference sequence). J was trimmed by 4 bases and V by 1 base; bases with no gene match: 1. The CDR3 contains 14 residues. The CDR3: CASSLWDRGNTIYF. The CDR3 nucleotides are TGTGCCAGCAGCTTGTGGGACAGGGGAAACACCATATATTTT.

CDR3 amino acids: CASSVDQTYEQYF. DNA for the CDR3: TGTGCCAGCAGCGTAGATCAAACCTACGAGCAGTACTTC. The chain is built from TRBV27 and TRBJ2-7; unclear D gene. CDR3 length: 13 residues. Trimming took off 6 bases at V and 2 bases at J, with 11 bases between the two ends. Germline V gene data show CDR1 as MNHEY and CDR2 as SMNVEV (reference sequence).

The chain links TRBV9 to TRBJ2-7, with TRBD2 as a possible D gene (6 bases). The CDR3 runs to 18 residues. Per the germline V gene, CDR1 is SGDLS and CDR2 is YYNGEE. V was cut by 4 bases and J by 8 bases, with 31 bases left in between. The CDR3 sequence: CASSPTTWGDDYRTQQYF. CDR3 DNA: TGTGCCAGCAGCCCGACCACATGGGGGGACGACTATCGTACGCAGCAGTACTTC.

The chain uses TRBV28 and TRBJ2-1; no reliable D call. Germline loops: CDR1 MDHEN, CDR2 SYDVKM. V gave up 6 bases and J gave up 8 bases, with 5 bases separating them. The CDR3 has 10 amino acids. This CDR3 reads CASSNYEQFF. The CDR3 DNA reads TGTGCCAGCAGCAACTATGAGCAGTTCTTC.

The DNA for the CDR3 is TGCGCCAGCAGCCAAGTGGGCCCTGGAAGCTCTGGAAACACCATATATTTT. Its translation: CASSQVGPGSSGNTIYF. The chain joins TRBV4-3 to TRBJ1-3; D is ambiguous. CDR3 size: 17 residues. The V gene's germline CDR1 is LGHNA and CDR2 YSLEER. With 1 base removed from V and 0 bases from J, the gap between germline ends came to 13 bases.

This clone was detected only a few times. The V and J genes are TRBV4-1 and TRBJ2-1; the D is unclear. Germline V gene data show CDR1 as MGHRA and CDR2 as YSYEKL. This CDR3 region has 14 residues. V lost 0 bases, J lost 6 bases, and 9 bases lay in between. CDR3 bases: TGCGCCAGCAGCCAAGATCGGCCTACCAATGAGCAGTTCTTC. Encoded protein: CASSQDRPTNEQFF.

The chain employs TRBV3-1 (or the pseudogene TRBV3-2) and TRBJ1-1; D is possibly TRBD1 (6 bases). This CDR3 spans 15 amino acids. Looked up from germline, CDR1 is LGHDT and CDR2 is YNNKEL (reference sequence). V lost 4 bases to trimming and J lost 0 bases, with 12 bases between them. Here the CDR3 reads CASSPAGAMNTEAFF. For the CDR3, the DNA is TGTGCCAGCAGCCCAGCAGGGGCCATGAACACTGAAGCTTTCTTT.